This TCR beta chain was recovered during a study of OX40 agonist ivuxolimab in advanced cancers. Overall study: Partial responses were achieved by three patients: one hepatocellular carcinoma, two cutaneous melanoma. Study-wide results and limits: Expanded clones belonging to CD8+ T cells outnumbered, on average, those of CD4+.

Germline-derived CDR1 and CDR2 are MNHNS and SASEGT. This CDR3 region has 12 residues. V shed 5 bases, J shed 7 bases, and the junction held 5 bases outside the gene matches. Baseline was the first blood sampling point, followed by cycle 4 day 1 and cycle 7 day 1. In the case of this clone: Its target is unknown.

Profiling relied on immunoSEQ multiplex PCR, and the TCRdb table lists in-frame clones only, not all of them. The sample lists about 41,000 clones, roughly 90% seen once, with approximately 0.5% in the top ten. The sequenced sample was CD4+ or CD8+ T cells sorted from blood, obtained in a trial of the OX40 agonist ivuxolimab. The V call is TRBV6-1, the J call TRBJ2-7, with 7 bases lining up with TRBD2. This clonotype originated in an adult with an advanced solid tumor such as melanoma, head and neck, liver or kidney cancer. Here the CDR3 DNA reads TGTGCCAGCAGTTCGGGGGGTTGGGAGCAGTACTTC. This codes for CASSSGGWEQYF.